The rows below give T cell receptor beta chains drawn from one sample of a study of blood T cell repertoires in COVID-19. Repertoires were generated with immunoSEQ multiplex PCR, while TCRdb's copy carries only in-frame clones and drops some. The sample contains 200,000 to 300,000 clones, more than 80% of which appear only once. The sample was peripheral blood. The source is a woman aged 40 to 55 with acute or convalescent COVID-19. Both conserved end residues are part of each CDR3. The order of the fields is clone size, J gene, V gene, D gene, CDR3 DNA, CDR3 protein. D genes are given only for firm matches. The size of a clone is reported for some rows only, either as once, few or many, or as a class for expanded clones.

>.|TRBJ1-6|TRBV9|.
TGTGCCAGCAGCCTAAAAAGCACCGTCTCCTATAATTCACCCCTCCACTTT
CASSLKSTVSYNSPLHF
>.|TRBJ1-5|TRBV6-6|.
TGTGCCAGCAGCTCCAGGGCTAACGCCAATCAGCCCCAGCATTTT
CASSSRANANQPQHF
>.|TRBJ2-5|TRBV2|.
TGTGCCAGCAGTCCCCAGTTAGAGACCCAGTACTTC
CASSPQLETQYF
>.|TRBJ2-2|TRBV11-2|.
TGTGCCAGCAGCTTAACAGGGTCGGGCACCGGGGAGCTGTTTTTT
CASSLTGSGTGELFF
>.|TRBJ1-4|TRBV19|.
TGTGCCAGTAGTATTCGACAGGCTTCAACTAATGAAAAACTGTTTTTT
CASSIRQASTNEKLFF
>.|TRBJ1-5|TRBV4-1|.
TGCGCCAGCAGCCACCCAGGGGAGGGTCAGCCCCAGCATTTT
CASSHPGEGQPQHF
>.|TRBJ1-4|TRBV5-6|.
TGTGCCAGCAGCTTGGGAGGTTCGGTCGACGGCCGCTTTGGAGAAAAACTGTTTTTT
CASSLGGSVDGRFGEKLFF
>.|TRBJ1-5|TRBV2|TRBD1
TGTGCCAGCGGGGCCCGGACAGGGGAGGATCAGCCCCAGCATTTT
CASGARTGEDQPQHF
>.|TRBJ2-5|TRBV5-1|.
TGCGCCAGCAGCTTTACAGGGCCTCAAGAGACCCAGTACTTC
CASSFTGPQETQYF
>.|TRBJ2-1|TRBV2|TRBD1
TGTGCCAGCAGTGAAGCGGGACAGACCGTCGCGTTCTTC
CASSEAGQTVAFF
>.|TRBJ1-2|TRBV23-1|.
TGCGCCAGCAGTCAATCTTATATGTGTGGCTACACCTTC
CASSQSYMCGYTF
>.|TRBJ2-1|TRBV20-1|.
TGCAGTGCTACTCCTAGCAATGAGCAGTTCTTC
CSATPSNEQFF
>.|TRBJ1-1|TRBV6-5|.
TGTGCCAGCACCCACAGTCACACTGAAGCTTTCTTT
CASTHSHTEAFF
>.|TRBJ2-3|TRBV5-4|.
TGTGCCAGCAGCTTGGGTTCGGTAAGCACAGATACGCAGTATTTT
CASSLGSVSTDTQYF
>.|TRBJ2-3|TRBV2|TRBD2
TGTGCCAGCGGGGTATGGCGGGGGGGTGCAGATACGCAGTATTTT
CASGVWRGGADTQYF
>.|TRBJ1-1|TRBV29-1|.
TGCAGCGTTGAAGATCCGGGCAGGGAGGGCACTGAAGCTTTCTTT
CSVEDPGREGTEAFF
>few|TRBJ1-2|TRBV29-1|.
TGCAGCGTTGAAGGGTCGGGGGTCTATGGCTACACCTTC
CSVEGSGVYGYTF
>.|TRBJ1-5|TRBV20-1|.
TGCAGTGCTAGTTCGGGTAGTAGCAATCAGCCCCAGCATTTT
CSASSGSSNQPQHF
>.|TRBJ1-4|TRBV21-1|.
TGTGCCAGCAGCAAAGGGGGCAGGGATGCAACTAATGAAAAACTGTTTTTT
CASSKGGRDATNEKLFF
>.|TRBJ1-4|TRBV3-1/TRBV3-2|.
TGTGCCAGCAGCCAAGTAAGGGGTCGGGATGAAAAACTGTTTTTT
CASSQVRGRDEKLFF
>.|TRBJ2-2|TRBV2|.
TGTGCCAGCAGCACCTCATCGACCGCCGGGGGGCTGTTTTTT
CASSTSSTAGGLFF
>.|TRBJ1-1|TRBV10-2|.
TGCGCCAGCAGTGAGTCGAAGAGAACTGAAGCTTTCTTT
CASSESKRTEAFF
>.|TRBJ1-2|TRBV19|.
TGTGCCAGTAGTATACCAGGGAATTCTGGCTACACCTTC
CASSIPGNSGYTF
>.|TRBJ1-6|TRBV2|TRBD1
TGTGCCAGCATAAAGGACAGGGAGTATAATTCACCCCTCCACTTT
CASIKDREYNSPLHF
>.|TRBJ1-1|TRBV7-3|TRBD1
TGTGCCAGCAGCCTCAAGGGGAGGGACAGGAGGTCGAACACTGAAGCTTTCTTT
CASSLKGRDRRSNTEAFF
>.|TRBJ1-4|TRBV5-6|.
TGTGCCAGCAGCTTGACCACAGACAGTGCCTCTAATGAAAAACTGTTTTTT
CASSLTTDSASNEKLFF
>.|TRBJ1-1|TRBV4-1|TRBD1
TGCGCCAGCAGCCACCCTGGGGGACAGGGTGACACTGAAGCTTTCTTT
CASSHPGGQGDTEAFF
>.|TRBJ2-1|TRBV5-1|TRBD2
TGCGCCAGCAGCTTTAGCGGGGGGATTTACAATGAGCAGTTCTTC
CASSFSGGIYNEQFF
>few|TRBJ1-3|TRBV11-2|.
TGTGCCAGCAGCTTAGATCTGCCAGGCTCTGGAAACACCATATATTTT
CASSLDLPGSGNTIYF